This T cell receptor (beta chain) was sequenced during a study of cytomegalovirus exposure and HLA in healthy donors. Study-wide results and limits: Sequencing artifact likely explains a cluster of highly shared sequence variants. Clonal expansion, a later analysis showed, was greater in HLA-associated TCR beta chains than in equally common others.

This clone came up a few times. Its antigen remains unidentified. V lost 0 bases and J 6 bases, leaving 6 bases between the germline ends. Looked up from germline, CDR1 is LGHNA and CDR2 is YSLEER. CDR3 length: 13 amino acids. Primers for the PCR totalled 60 Vbeta and 13 Jbeta. Clones were sequenced by immunoSEQ multiplex PCR, and TCRdb holds only the in-frame ones, with some missing. The sample has under 200,000 clones; 10% to 15% are singletons. The gene calls are TRBV4-3 and TRBJ2-1; D call uncertain. The receptor's source is a man aged 50 to 59 in good health and CMV-seropositive. The sequenced sample was PBMCs. The CDR3 DNA reads TGCGCCAGCAGCCAAGATAGATTCAATGAGCAGTTCTTC. Translating it yields CASSQDRFNEQFF.